Presented here are 5 T cell receptor beta chains from one specimen sequenced in a study of CD8 T cells in ankylosing spondylitis. TCRdb used MiXCR to reprocess the 5' RACE reads, holding one entry per CDR3 protein. The repertoire consists of around 150,000 distinct CDR3 sequences, with under 55% occurring once and the leading ten covering roughly 15%. The sequenced material came from synovial fluid, either unsorted or a sorted T cell fraction (not recorded which). The receptor set was obtained from a male donor with ankylosing spondylitis.

This clonotype was counted a single time. V and J are TRBV6-5 and TRBJ2-7; perhaps TRBD2 as D (5 bases). Germline CDR1 reads MNHEY; CDR2 reads SVGAGI. Trimming took off 2 bases at V and 3 bases at J, with 8 bases between the two ends. CDR3 size: 13 residues. This chain's CDR3 is CASSYAEGYEQYF. As DNA, the CDR3 is TGTGCCAGCAGTTACGCAGAGGGCTACGAGCAGTACTTC.

The chain is built from TRBV7-2 and TRBJ2-1, with unresolved D. CDR3 length: 13 residues. Trimming took 8 bases from V and 3 from J, leaving 11 bases between them. Germline assignment: CDR1 SGHTA and CDR2 FQGNSA. The CDR3 DNA sequence: TGTGCCAGCTCGAGTCCGAACTACAATGAGCAGTTCTTC. Translated: CASSSPNYNEQFF.

The J gene is TRBJ1-1, the V gene TRBV7-9; D may be TRBD1 (6 bases). The germline gives CDR1 SEHNR, CDR2 FQNEAQ (reference sequence). Between the trimmed V and J ends, which lost 5 bases and 2 bases, there was a span of 15 bases. CDR3 length equals 15 residues. Here the CDR3 reads CASSPRGARNTEAFF. For the CDR3, the DNA is TGTGCCAGCAGCCCCAGGGGCGCGAGAAACACTGAAGCTTTCTTT.

This rearrangement joins TRBV7-9 to TRBJ1-2; no clear D. Per the germline V gene, CDR1 is SEHNR and CDR2 is FQNEAQ (reference sequence). The CDR3 extends over 14 amino acids. Trimming shortened V by 0 bases and J by 1 base, and 6 bases separated the two germline ends. CDR3 residues: CASSLAVGNYGYTF. The CDR3 DNA sequence: TGTGCCAGCAGCTTAGCGGTTGGTAACTATGGCTACACCTTC. Using reference TRBV7-9 and TRBJ1-2 for the parts outside the CDR3, the full variable domain is DTGVSQNPRHKITKRGQNVTFRCDPISEHNRLYWYRQTLGQGPEFLTYFQNEAQLEKSRLLSDRFSAERPKGSFSTLEIQRTEQGDSAMYLCASSLAVGNYGYTFGSGTRLTVV.

This clonotype was picked up a small number of times. This chain uses TRBV5-1 with TRBJ2-7; 7 nucleotides line up with TRBD1. This CDR3 is 13 amino acids long. CDR1 SGHRS and CDR2 YFSETQ come from the germline V gene. V lost 9 bases and J lost 0; bases outside the gene matches: 6. This chain's CDR3 is CATRQGSSYEQYF. CDR3 in DNA: TGCGCCACCCGACAGGGTTCCTCCTACGAGCAGTACTTC. The variable domain in full, completed from reference TRBV5-1 and TRBJ2-7, reads KAGVTQTPRYLIKTRGQQVTLSCSPISGHRSVSWYQQTPGQGLQFLFEYFSETQRNKGNFPGRFSGRQFSNSRSEMNVSTLELGDSALYLCATRQGSSYEQYFGPGTRLTVT.